These T cell receptor beta chains were read from a single sample in a study of T cells in Graves' hyperthyroidism and ophthalmopathy. TCRdb redid the calling of the multiplex PCR reads with MiXCR, one entry per CDR3 protein. The profile shows over 400,000 distinct CDR3 sequences, roughly 22% of them singletons. The specimen was blood. Receptors originate from a woman in her 70s with Graves' ophthalmopathy. The CDR3 runs from the conserved cysteine through the conserved F or W. The order of the fields is V gene, J gene, D gene, clone size, CDR3 protein, CDR3 DNA. The D gene is left open where the match is weak. Some rows mark clone size as missing; the rest say once, few, many or name a class of expanded clone.

TRBV20-1	TRBJ2-7	.	.	CSARAPTGYEQYF	TGCAGTGCTAGAGCTCCGACTGGGTACGAGCAGTACTTC
TRBV28	TRBJ2-7	.	many	CASSLRGLQQYF	TGTGCCAGCAGTTTAAGGGGTCTGCAGCAGTACTTC
TRBV30	TRBJ1-1	.	.	CAWSREEWGAFF	TGTGCCTGGAGTCGCGAGGAGTGGGGAGCTTTCTTT
TRBV3-1	TRBJ1-2	TRBD1	few	CASSQDLRQGVGYTF	TGTGCCAGCAGCCAAGATCTAAGACAGGGGGTTGGCTACACCTTC
TRBV29-1	TRBJ2-1	.	few	CSVDNSEEQFF	TGCAGCGTTGATAACTCCGAAGAGCAGTTCTTC
TRBV18	TRBJ2-5	TRBD2	many	CASSPGLAWETQYF	TGTGCCAGCTCACCGGGACTAGCTTGGGAGACCCAGTACTTC
TRBV3-1	TRBJ2-5	.	.	CASSQALEATQYF	TGTGCCAGCAGCCAAGCACTGGAAGCGACCCAGTACTTC
TRBV5-6	TRBJ1-4	TRBD1	.	CASSRRTGKNEKLFF	TGTGCCAGCAGCCGGCGGACAGGGAAGAATGAAAAACTGTTTTTT
TRBV4-1	TRBJ1-2	TRBD1	.	CASSPRQGREEGYTF	TGCGCCAGCAGCCCCCGACAGGGAAGGGAGGAAGGCTACACCTTC
TRBV6-7	TRBJ1-2	TRBD1	few	CASSYKGAENNYGYTF	TGTGCCAGCAGTTACAAGGGGGCGGAAAATAACTATGGCTACACCTTC
TRBV12-3/TRBV12-4	TRBJ2-2	.	many	CASSYGRHTGELFF	TGTGCCAGCAGTTACGGCCGGCACACCGGGGAGCTGTTTTTT
TRBV7-3	TRBJ2-1	.	few	CASSQLALAYNEQFF	TGTGCCAGCAGCCAGCTAGCGCTGGCCTACAATGAGCAGTTCTTC
TRBV6-2/TRBV6-3	TRBJ2-2	TRBD2	.	CASSRSGLGTGELFF	TGTGCCAGCAGCCGTAGCGGGTTGGGAACGGGGGAGCTGTTTTTT
TRBV2	TRBJ2-5	.	many	CASSARTGQETQYF	TGTGCCAGCAGTGCCCGGACGGGCCAAGAGACCCAGTACTTC
TRBV2	TRBJ2-1	TRBD2	many	CASTRRGGGSSYNEQFF	TGTGCCAGCACCCGAAGGGGCGGGGGGAGCTCCTACAATGAGCAGTTCTTC
TRBV28	TRBJ2-7	TRBD2	.	CASSELTSGRYEQYF	TGTGCCAGCAGTGAACTGACTAGCGGGAGGTACGAGCAGTACTTC
TRBV3-1	TRBJ2-1	TRBD2	.	CASSRAGLANYNEQFF	TGTGCCAGCAGCCGGGCGGGACTAGCGAACTACAATGAGCAGTTCTTC
TRBV7-2	TRBJ1-2	TRBD1	.	CASSLATGDYGYTF	TGTGCCAGCAGCTTAGCCACAGGGGACTATGGCTACACCTTC
TRBV5-6	TRBJ2-1	TRBD2	few	CASSQEASGSHEQFF	TGTGCCAGCAGTCAGGAGGCTAGCGGGAGCCATGAGCAGTTCTTC
TRBV3-1	TRBJ2-7	TRBD1	.	CASSQASEAGGPYEQYF	TGTGCCAGCAGCCAAGCTTCCGAGGCAGGGGGCCCCTACGAGCAGTACTTC
TRBV5-1	TRBJ1-1	.	few	CASSLLHSLNTEAFF	TGCGCCAGCAGCTTGTTGCACTCCTTGAACACTGAAGCTTTCTTT
TRBV7-3	TRBJ2-3	TRBD2	.	CASSLAGGKDTQYF	TGTGCCAGCAGCCTAGCGGGAGGGAAAGATACGCAGTATTTT
TRBV27	TRBJ1-1	.	.	CASSSRSQVNTEAFF	TGTGCCAGCAGCTCAAGGTCGCAGGTGAACACTGAAGCTTTCTTT
TRBV6-1	TRBJ2-7	TRBD2	.	CASSSAIAGEQDEQYF	TGTGCCAGCAGTTCAGCTATAGCGGGAGAACAGGACGAGCAGTACTTC
TRBV6-2/TRBV6-3	TRBJ2-6	TRBD1	.	CASSSGTGGAGANVLTF	TGTGCCAGCAGTTCCGGGACAGGGGGAGCTGGGGCCAACGTCCTGACTTTC
TRBV20-1	TRBJ1-3	.	.	CSARDGSYSGNTIYF	TGCAGTGCTAGAGATGGCAGTTACTCTGGAAACACCATATATTTT
TRBV6-1	TRBJ1-6	.	few	CASSEVSRGSHNSPLHF	TGTGCCAGCAGTGAAGTCAGCCGAGGATCCCATAATTCACCCCTCCACTTT
TRBV10-3	TRBJ1-1	.	.	CAISDGTSLRFF	TGTGCCATCAGTGACGGTACGTCCCTGAGGTTCTTT
TRBV7-9	TRBJ1-6	TRBD1	few	CASSQAGQGNSPLHF	TGTGCCAGCAGCCAAGCGGGACAGGGCAATTCACCCCTCCACTTT
TRBV7-9	TRBJ2-3	.	.	CASSPLGQGKADTQYF	TGTGCCAGCAGCCCACTGGGGCAGGGGAAGGCAGATACGCAGTATTTT
TRBV28	TRBJ1-1	.	many	CAIHDSLNTEAFF	TGTGCCATACATGACAGTCTGAACACTGAAGCTTTCTTT
TRBV18	TRBJ1-1	.	.	CASSLLVGGRNTEAFF	TGTGCCAGCTCACTACTCGTCGGCGGCAGAAACACTGAAGCTTTCTTT
TRBV30	TRBJ1-3	.	.	CAWRDQGVTGNTIYF	TGTGCCTGGAGAGATCAGGGAGTGACTGGAAACACCATATATTTT
TRBV10-2	TRBJ1-6	.	few	CASLWGGGSPLHF	TGCGCCAGCCTATGGGGGGGAGGTTCACCCCTCCACTTT
TRBV9	TRBJ1-4	TRBD1	.	CASSAQGASEKLFF	TGTGCCAGCAGCGCACAGGGGGCTTCTGAAAAACTGTTTTTT
TRBV6-2/TRBV6-3	TRBJ2-1	.	.	CASAGGRSYNEQFF	TGTGCCAGCGCGGGCGGACGCTCCTACAATGAGCAGTTCTTC
TRBV19	TRBJ2-7	TRBD2	.	CASSPNGASGRVEQYF	TGTGCCAGTAGTCCTAATGGGGCTAGCGGGAGGGTCGAGCAGTACTTC
TRBV6-1	TRBJ1-5	.	many	CASSPSGTRNQPQHF	TGTGCCAGTTCACCTTCGGGGACACGAAATCAGCCCCAGCATTTT
TRBV7-6	TRBJ2-1	.	.	CASSLLLTPGNEQFF	TGTGCCAGCAGCCTGCTCCTAACCCCTGGCAATGAGCAGTTCTTC
TRBV7-2	TRBJ1-2	.	many	CASSLTHGAYGYTF	TGTGCCAGCAGCTTAACACACGGAGCCTATGGCTACACCTTC
TRBV5-1	TRBJ2-2	.	few	CASSPQAPYTGELFF	TGCGCCAGCAGCCCCCAGGCCCCTTACACCGGGGAGCTGTTTTTT
TRBV20-1	TRBJ1-1	TRBD1	.	CSVRDRGRGAFF	TGCAGTGTCCGAGACAGGGGGCGAGGAGCTTTCTTT
TRBV28	TRBJ2-7	.	many	CASSPIVSSDTYEQYF	TGTGCCAGCAGTCCTATCGTGTCATCGGACACCTACGAGCAGTACTTC
TRBV6-1	TRBJ2-3	.	few	CASDSLALGTDTQYF	TGTGCCAGCGATTCCTTAGCCCTAGGCACAGATACGCAGTATTTT
TRBV12-3/TRBV12-4	TRBJ1-1	.	many	CASTQAATRSEAFF	TGTGCCAGCACCCAAGCGGCAACAAGATCAGAAGCTTTCTTT
TRBV18	TRBJ1-3	.	many	CASSERASSGNTIYF	TGTGCCAGCTCAGAAAGGGCCAGCTCTGGAAACACCATATATTTT
TRBV20-1	TRBJ1-5	TRBD1	few	CSAKSRGRRGQPQHF	TGCAGTGCTAAATCCAGGGGGCGTAGAGGTCAGCCCCAGCATTTT